This entry lists 5 T cell receptor beta chains sequenced from one sample in a study of OX40 agonist ivuxolimab in advanced cancers. Data came from immunoSEQ multiplex PCR; TCRdb stores just in-frame clones and leaves some out. The sample includes about 120,000 clones, 93% seen only once; the top ten take roughly 0.15%. Material: CD4+ or CD8+ T cells sorted from blood, obtained in a trial of the OX40 agonist ivuxolimab. The origin of the receptors is an adult with an advanced solid tumor such as melanoma, head and neck, liver or kidney cancer.

This sequence joins TRBV2 and TRBJ1-4; 8 bases agree with TRBD1. Trimming removed 6 bases from V and 8 bases from J; junction bases left unmatched: 11. This CDR3 is 15 amino acids long. Per the germline V gene, CDR1 is SNHLY and CDR2 is FYNNEI. The CDR3 spells CASRPDRGAGEKLFF. CDR3 DNA: TGTGCCAGCAGGCCCGACAGGGGTGCGGGAGAAAAACTGTTTTTT.

This clone occurred once. The chain has TRBV5-4 and TRBJ2-7, with 9 positions matching TRBD1. Germline assignment: CDR1 SGHNT and CDR2 YYREEE (reference sequence). CDR3 length equals 13 residues. Germline trimming cut 3 bases from V and 9 bases from J; bases unmatched to any gene: 7. CDR3 loop: CASSSDRGRGQYF. Written as DNA, the CDR3 is TGTGCCAGCAGCTCGGACAGGGGAAGGGGGCAGTACTTC. The full variable domain, completed using reference TRBV5-4 and TRBJ2-7, is ETGVTQSPTHLIKTRGQQVTLRCSSQSGHNTVSWYQQALGQGPQFIFQYYREEENGRGNFPPRFSGLQFPNYSSELNVNALELDDSALYLCASSSDRGRGQYFGPGTRLTVT.

This clone has a single count. The CDR3 DNA reads TGTGCTTCTTCTCGGATTTACACCGGGGAGCTGTTTTTT. Translating it yields CASSRIYTGELFF. The chain couples TRBV30 to TRBJ2-2; D is ambiguous. Germline V lookup: CDR1 GTSNPN, CDR2 SVGIG (reference sequence). This CDR3 comprises 13 residues.

The genes are TRBV7-3 and TRBJ2-2, with no clear D. Trimming shortened V by 1 base and J by 2 bases, and 11 bases separated the two germline ends. CDR3 length equals 16 residues. Germline V CDR1 and CDR2: SGHTA, FQGTGA. CDR3 loop: CASSLIPSYNTGELFF. DNA of the CDR3: TGTGCCAGCAGCTTAATCCCCTCCTATAACACCGGGGAGCTGTTTTTT. Combining the CDR3 with reference TRBV7-3 and TRBJ2-2 gives the whole variable domain GAGVSQTPSNKVTEKGKYVELRCDPISGHTALYWYRQSLGQGPEFLIYFQGTGAADDSGLPNDRFFAVRPEGSVSTLKIQRTERGDSAVYLCASSLIPSYNTGELFFGEGSRLTVL.

The chain links TRBV6-1 to TRBJ2-1; D is possibly TRBD1 (5 bases). V gave up 5 bases and J gave up 0 bases, with 11 bases separating them. The CDR3 sequence is 15 residues long. Germline V gives CDR1 MNHNS, CDR2 SASEGT. The CDR3 nucleotides read TGTGCCAGCAGTCAGGGCAGGAGCTCCTACAATGAGCAGTTCTTC. Translating gives CASSQGRSSYNEQFF.